This T cell receptor (beta chain) is from a study of T cell responses to AZD1222 COVID-19 vaccine. The table came from immunoSEQ multiplex PCR; TCRdb's copy has only in-frame clones and leaves some out. This sample carries roughly 150,000 clones, around nine tenths of them seen once, and the ten largest clones take over 8.5%. Notes on the study in general: Reports indicate that nearly half of spike-specific TCRs are directed at unmutated variant regions. Vaccination with two AZD1222 doses was followed by a rise in Spike-specific TCR breadth and depth. The donor group comprised mostly white British people and more females; the analysis possibly underestimated clonal diversity.

Worth noting for this clone: The antigen is unknown.

Germline V CDR1 and CDR2: SGHVS, FNYEAQ. This CDR3 has 13 residues. Trimming took 5 bases from V and 6 from J, leaving 11 bases between them. The V call is TRBV7-6, the J call TRBJ2-1; no reliable D call. This specimen consisted of peripheral blood, obtained 28 days after the second AZD1222 dose. The receptor was isolated from an adult who received the AZD1222 COVID-19 vaccine. Written as DNA, the CDR3 is TGTGCCAGCAGCCCCCCAAACAGCAATGAGCAGTTCTTC. Translating it yields CASSPPNSNEQFF.